These 10 T cell receptor beta chains were sequenced from one sample in a study of blood T cell repertoires in COVID-19. Sequencing was performed with immunoSEQ multiplex PCR; in TCRdb, only in-frame clones are kept and a portion is missing. The table lists over 95,000 clones, roughly 80% of them singletons. Sequenced: peripheral blood. The receptors were gathered from a woman aged 55-69 years with acute or convalescent COVID-19.

The genes are TRBV29-1 and TRBJ1-4, with TRBD1 as a possible D gene (5 bases). The V and J ends lost 3 bases and 3 bases respectively, with 8 bases between them. The germline V gene encodes CDR1 SQVTM and CDR2 ANQGSEA. This CDR3 spans 13 amino acids. DNA for the CDR3: TGCAGCGTTGAGAAGGGGCCTAATGAAAAACTGTTTTTT. It codes for CSVEKGPNEKLFF.

V gene TRBV18 combines with J gene TRBJ1-1; 9 bases align to TRBD1. Trimming took 4 bases from V and 8 from J; bases not matched to a gene: 5. CDR1 KGHSH and CDR2 LQKENI come from the germline V gene. CDR3 length: 13 residues. The CDR3 sequence: CASSLQDRGEAFF. The CDR3 nucleotides are TGTGCCAGCTCACTCCAAGACAGGGGGGAAGCTTTCTTT.

This sequence joins TRBV7-3 and TRBJ2-3; 8 positions agree with TRBD2. The V segment lost 2 bases and the J segment 6 bases; nucleotides outside the gene matches: 10. CDR3 length: 16 residues. CDR1 and CDR2 (germline): SGHTA, FQGTGA. CDR3 nucleotides: TGTGCCAGCAGCTTATTCCCCCGGGGGGGCCAGGATACGCAGTATTTT. Amino acids: CASSLFPRGGQDTQYF.

The rearrangement uses TRBV12-3 or TRBV12-4 and TRBJ1-6; D unclear. Trimming removed 3 bases at V and 5 bases at J, with 5 bases between. The CDR3 is 13 residues long. The CDR3 loop reads CASSFRDNSPLHF. In DNA form, the CDR3 reads TGTGCCAGCAGTTTCCGGGATAATTCACCCCTCCACTTT.

This chain joins TRBV28 and TRBJ1-2; perhaps TRBD1 as D (6 bases). This CDR3 spans 12 amino acids. Germline loops: CDR1 MDHEN, CDR2 SYDVKM. The ends were cut back, 8 bases at V and 4 bases at J, with 11 bases in the middle. CDR3 protein: CASSGQSYGYTF. The CDR3 DNA follows: TGTGCCAGCTCGGGACAAAGCTATGGCTACACCTTC.

The genes are TRBV7-2 and TRBJ2-5, with TRBD2 matching 10 bases. This CDR3 is built from 18 residues. Germline CDR1 SGHTA, CDR2 FQGNSA. Trimming at V came to 5 bases and at J to 5 bases, leaving 17 bases not matched to a gene. CDR3 sequence: CASSPGDKIAGGFETQYF. The DNA for the CDR3 is TGTGCCAGCAGCCCGGGGGACAAAATAGCGGGGGGCTTCGAGACCCAGTACTTC.

The chain carries TRBV6-5 and TRBJ2-3, with D tentatively TRBD1 (5 bases). Germline loops: CDR1 MNHEY, CDR2 SVGAGI. The CDR3 covers 15 residues. The V and J ends lost 1 base and 1 base respectively, with 9 bases between them. The CDR3 here is CASSYLARGTDTQYF. CDR3 coding DNA: TGTGCCAGCAGTTACTTAGCCAGGGGCACAGATACGCAGTATTTT.

This chain connects TRBV30 to TRBJ2-2; a possible D gene is TRBD1 (6 bases). The V end was cut by 3 bases, the J end by 1 base, with 9 bases between. Germline V gives CDR1 GTSNPN, CDR2 SVGIG (reference sequence). This CDR3 has 14 amino acids. The DNA of the CDR3 is TGTGCCTGGAGGACAGGCCGGAACACCGGGGAGCTGTTTTTT. Amino acids: CAWRTGRNTGELFF.

The V call is TRBV5-1, the J call TRBJ1-1; 12 nucleotides agree with TRBD1. CDR3 size: 16 residues. The V gene end was trimmed by 4 bases and the J gene end by 6 bases; junction bases not matched to a gene: 10. The germline CDR1 and CDR2 sequences are SGHRS and YFSETQ. The DNA of the CDR3 is TGCGCCAGCAGCCCAGAACCCGGGACAGGGGGCTCTGAAGCTTTCTTT. It specifies CASSPEPGTGGSEAFF.

The chain recombines TRBV5-4 with TRBJ1-2, with TRBD1 identical over 10 bases. V trimming: 0 bases; J trimming: 8 bases; junction bases outside the gene matches: 7. The germline V gene encodes CDR1 SGHNT and CDR2 YYREEE (reference sequence). The CDR3 is 15 amino acids. CDR3 loop: CASSLVSDRGLGYTF. The CDR3 DNA sequence: TGTGCCAGCAGCTTGGTCTCCGACAGGGGGCTCGGCTACACCTTC.